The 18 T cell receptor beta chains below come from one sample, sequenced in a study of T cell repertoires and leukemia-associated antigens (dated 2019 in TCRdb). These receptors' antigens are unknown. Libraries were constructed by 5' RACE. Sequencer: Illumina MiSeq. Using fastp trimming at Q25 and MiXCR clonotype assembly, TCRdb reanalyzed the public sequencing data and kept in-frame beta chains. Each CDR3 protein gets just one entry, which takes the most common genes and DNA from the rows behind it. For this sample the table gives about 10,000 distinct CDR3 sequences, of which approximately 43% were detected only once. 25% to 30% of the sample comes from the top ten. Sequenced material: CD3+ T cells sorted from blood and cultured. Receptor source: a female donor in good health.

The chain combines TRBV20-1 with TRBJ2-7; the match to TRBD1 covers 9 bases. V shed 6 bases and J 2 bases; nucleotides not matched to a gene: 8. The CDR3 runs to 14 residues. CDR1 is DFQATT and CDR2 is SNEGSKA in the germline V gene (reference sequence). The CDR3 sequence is CSATPGTGTYEQYF. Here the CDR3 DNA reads TGCAGTGCCACTCCCGGGACAGGGACCTACGAGCAGTACTTC.

The CDR3 DNA is TGTGCCATCAGTGAGTCGGGACGCCGATCCGAGCAGTTCTTC. Encoded protein: CAISESGRRSEQFF. This chain uses TRBV10-3 with TRBJ2-1; D is perhaps TRBD1 or TRBD2 (5 bases each). Trimming took off 0 bases at V and 10 bases at J, with 13 bases between the two ends. This CDR3 has 14 residues. From germline, CDR1 is ENHRY and CDR2 SYGVKD.

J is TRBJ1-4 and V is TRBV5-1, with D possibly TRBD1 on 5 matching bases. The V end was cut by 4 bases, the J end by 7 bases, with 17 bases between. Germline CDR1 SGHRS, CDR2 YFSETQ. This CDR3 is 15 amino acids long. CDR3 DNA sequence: TGCGCCAGCAGCCCCGTAGCGGGGGACGGTGAAAAACTGTTTTTT. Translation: CASSPVAGDGEKLFF.

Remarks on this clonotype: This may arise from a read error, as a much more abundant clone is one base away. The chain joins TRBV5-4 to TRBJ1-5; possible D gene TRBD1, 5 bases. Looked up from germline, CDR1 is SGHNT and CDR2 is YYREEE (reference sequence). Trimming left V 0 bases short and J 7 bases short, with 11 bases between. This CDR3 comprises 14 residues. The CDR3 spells CASSLGGVDQPQHF. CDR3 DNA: TGTGCCAGCAGCTTGGGGGGGGTGGACCAGCCCCAGCATTTT.

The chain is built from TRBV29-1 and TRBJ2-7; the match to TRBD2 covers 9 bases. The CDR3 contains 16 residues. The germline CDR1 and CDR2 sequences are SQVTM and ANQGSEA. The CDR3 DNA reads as TGCAGGCAAGCGGGAGGCCCCCCGTGGGCCACACACGAGCAGTACTTC. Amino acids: CRQAGGPPWATHEQYF.

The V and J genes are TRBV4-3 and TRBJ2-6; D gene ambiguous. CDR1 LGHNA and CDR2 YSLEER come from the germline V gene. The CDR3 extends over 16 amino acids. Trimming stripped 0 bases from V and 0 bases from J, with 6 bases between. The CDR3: CASSQDGFSGANVLTF. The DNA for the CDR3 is TGCGCCAGCAGCCAAGACGGATTCTCTGGGGCCAACGTCCTGACTTTC.

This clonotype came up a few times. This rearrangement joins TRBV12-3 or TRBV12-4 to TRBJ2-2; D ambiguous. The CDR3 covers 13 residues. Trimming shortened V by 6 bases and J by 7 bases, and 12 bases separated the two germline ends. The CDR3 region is CASSKVRLGELFF. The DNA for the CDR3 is TGTGCCAGCAGCAAGGTCCGTCTCGGGGAGCTGTTTTTT.

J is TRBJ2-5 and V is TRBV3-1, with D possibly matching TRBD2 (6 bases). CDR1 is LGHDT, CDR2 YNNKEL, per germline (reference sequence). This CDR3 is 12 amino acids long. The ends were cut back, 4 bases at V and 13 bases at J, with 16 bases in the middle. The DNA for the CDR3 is TGTGCCAGCAGCCGACTGGGACTTACTTCGTACTTC. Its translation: CASSRLGLTSYF.

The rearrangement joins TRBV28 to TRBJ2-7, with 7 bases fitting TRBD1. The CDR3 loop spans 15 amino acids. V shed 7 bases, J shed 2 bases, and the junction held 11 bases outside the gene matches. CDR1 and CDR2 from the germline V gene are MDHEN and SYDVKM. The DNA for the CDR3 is TGTGCCAGCACCCCACCGGGACAGCCAGCCTACGAGCAGTACTTC. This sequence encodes CASTPPGQPAYEQYF.

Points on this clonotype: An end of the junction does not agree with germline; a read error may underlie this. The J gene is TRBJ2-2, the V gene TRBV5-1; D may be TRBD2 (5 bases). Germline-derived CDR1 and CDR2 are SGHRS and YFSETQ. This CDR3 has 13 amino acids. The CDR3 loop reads CASSLDRAGEPFF. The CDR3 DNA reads TGCGCTAGCAGCCTAGATCGGGCCGGGGAGCCGTTTTTT.

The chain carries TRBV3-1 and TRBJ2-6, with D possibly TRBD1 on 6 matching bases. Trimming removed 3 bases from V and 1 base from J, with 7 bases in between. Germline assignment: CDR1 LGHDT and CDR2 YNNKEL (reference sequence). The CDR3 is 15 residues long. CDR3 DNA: TGTGCCAGCAGCCATACAGGGTCTGGGGCCAACGTCCTGACTTTC. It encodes CASSHTGSGANVLTF.

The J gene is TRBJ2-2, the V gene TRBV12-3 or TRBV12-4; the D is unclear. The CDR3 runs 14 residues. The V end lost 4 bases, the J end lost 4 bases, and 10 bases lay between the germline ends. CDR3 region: CASSYRVGTGELFF. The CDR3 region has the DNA TGTGCCAGCAGTTATAGGGTTGGCACCGGGGAGCTGTTTTTT.

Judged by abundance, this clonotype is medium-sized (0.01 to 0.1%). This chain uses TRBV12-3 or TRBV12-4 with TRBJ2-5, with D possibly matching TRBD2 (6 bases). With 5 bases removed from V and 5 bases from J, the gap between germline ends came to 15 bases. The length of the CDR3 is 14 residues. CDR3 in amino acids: CASSPEKGRETQYF. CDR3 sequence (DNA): TGTGCCAGCAGTCCCGAGAAGGGGAGGGAGACCCAGTACTTC.

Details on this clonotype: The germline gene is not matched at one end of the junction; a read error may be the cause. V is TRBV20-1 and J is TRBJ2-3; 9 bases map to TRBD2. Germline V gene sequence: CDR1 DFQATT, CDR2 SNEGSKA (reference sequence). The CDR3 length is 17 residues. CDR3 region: CSASRLAGTGITDMQYF. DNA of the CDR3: TGCAGTGCTAGTCGGCTAGCGGGGACCGGAATCACAGATATGCAGTATTTT.

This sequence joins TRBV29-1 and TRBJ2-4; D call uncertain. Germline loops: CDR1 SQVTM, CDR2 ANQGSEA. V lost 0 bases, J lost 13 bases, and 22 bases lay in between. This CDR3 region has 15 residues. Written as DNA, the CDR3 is TGCAGCGTTGAAGACCCTAAAATAGCCAAAAGCATCCAGTACTTC. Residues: CSVEDPKIAKSIQYF.

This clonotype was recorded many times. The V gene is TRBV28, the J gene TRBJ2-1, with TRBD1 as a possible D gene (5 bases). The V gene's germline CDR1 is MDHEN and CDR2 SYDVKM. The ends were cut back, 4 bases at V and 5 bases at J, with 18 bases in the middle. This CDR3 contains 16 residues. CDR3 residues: CASSSSRHWGDNEQFF. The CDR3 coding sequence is TGTGCCAGCAGTTCGAGCCGCCATTGGGGCGACAATGAGCAGTTCTTC.

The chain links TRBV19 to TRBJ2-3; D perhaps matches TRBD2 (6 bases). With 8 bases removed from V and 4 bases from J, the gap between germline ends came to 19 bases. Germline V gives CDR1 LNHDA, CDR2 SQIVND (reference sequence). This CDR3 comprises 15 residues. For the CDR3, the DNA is TGTGCCAGTGGACCCTTATGGTCTAGCGCAGATACGCAGTATTTT. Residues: CASGPLWSSADTQYF.

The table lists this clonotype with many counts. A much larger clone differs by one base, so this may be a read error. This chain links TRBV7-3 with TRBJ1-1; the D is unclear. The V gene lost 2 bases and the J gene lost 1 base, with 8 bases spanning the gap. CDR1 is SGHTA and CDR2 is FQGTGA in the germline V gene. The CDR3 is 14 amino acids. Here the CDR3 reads CASSLGIGNTEAFF. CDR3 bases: TGTGCCAGCAGCTTAGGGATAGGGAACACTGAAGCTTTCTTT.